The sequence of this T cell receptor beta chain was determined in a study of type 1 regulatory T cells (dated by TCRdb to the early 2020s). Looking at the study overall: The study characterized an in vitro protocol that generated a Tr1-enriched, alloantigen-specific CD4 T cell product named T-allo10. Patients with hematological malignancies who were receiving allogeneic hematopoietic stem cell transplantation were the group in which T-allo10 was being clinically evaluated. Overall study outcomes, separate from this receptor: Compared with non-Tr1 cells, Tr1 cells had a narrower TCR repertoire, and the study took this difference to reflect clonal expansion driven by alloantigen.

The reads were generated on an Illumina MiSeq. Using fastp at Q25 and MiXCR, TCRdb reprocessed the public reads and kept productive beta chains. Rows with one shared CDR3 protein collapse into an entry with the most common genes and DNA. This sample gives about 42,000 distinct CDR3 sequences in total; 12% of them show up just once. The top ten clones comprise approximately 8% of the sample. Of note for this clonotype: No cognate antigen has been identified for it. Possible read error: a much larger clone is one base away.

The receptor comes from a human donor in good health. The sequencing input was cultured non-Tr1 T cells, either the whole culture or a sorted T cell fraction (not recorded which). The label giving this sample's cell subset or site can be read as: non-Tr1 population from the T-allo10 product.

The nucleotide sequence is given as TGCAGTGCCCAACCCGGGACATTTAATCAGCCCCGGCATTTT. It translates to CSAQPGTFNQPRHF. The chain couples TRBV20-1 to TRBJ1-5, with TRBD1 as a weak D call on 6 bases. CDR3 length: 14 amino acids, cysteine to phenylalanine. Of the read, only the CDR3 DNA is kept; its 42 bases are in frame from base 1. CDR1 is given as DFQATT and CDR2 as SNEGSKA, both from the germline V gene (reference sequence).